This T cell receptor beta chain originates from a study of CD8+ T cells in alopecia areata. Background on the study: Each of the treated patients was given oral tofacitinib, 5 to 10 mg twice daily, for moderate-to-severe alopecia areata. Patients in the study were on tofacitinib for 6 to 18 months, then off it for 6 months.

Findings of the study overall: Lesional scalp, notably in alopecia totalis/universalis, had clonality above that of normal scalp.

This clone was picked up a small number of times. What it recognizes is unknown. The CDR3 spans 16 residues. With 8 bases removed from V and 0 bases from J, the gap between germline ends came to 17 bases. Germline V lookup: CDR1 SGHVT, CDR2 SQSDAQ. Reverse transcription of extracted RNA yielded cDNA, which provided the sequencing template. Sequencing was performed with immunoSEQ multiplex PCR; in TCRdb, only in-frame clones are kept and a portion is missing. The sample carries roughly 64,000 clones, 46% recorded once. This sample's treatment: oral pan-JAK inhibitor, 5-10 mg twice daily. V usage is TRBV7-4 and J usage is TRBJ2-4, with D unclear. Sequenced material: CD8+ T cells sorted from blood, taken around week 36, from a patient treated with tofacitinib. The source is a human donor with alopecia areata. Written as DNA, the CDR3 is TGTGCCAGCCGCCTATCCCACCGGCTAGCCAAAAACATTCAGTACTTC. This encodes CASRLSHRLAKNIQYF.